This entry describes one TCR beta chain. The sample originates from a study of human T cells and chemical hapten exposure. The V gene lost 0 bases and the J gene lost 1 base, with 6 bases spanning the gap. CDR3 length: 14 amino acids. The germline V gene has CDR1 MNHNY and CDR2 SVGAGI (reference sequence). TCRdb re-derived calls from the RACE reads in MiXCR, one entry per CDR3 protein. The sample consists of 75,000 to 90,000 distinct CDR3 sequences, approximately 10% of them appearing once. Time point here: patch test 1, 2 weeks after DPC sensitization. Indicated treatment: therapeutic diphenylcyclopropenone sensitization with weekly scalp DPC.

This clonotype was obtained from a woman in her sixties with alopecia areata. Some clones in this sample may be carry-over from other donors' samples. The chain is built from TRBV6-6 and TRBJ1-1; D is unclear. The specimen was whole blood, collected in connection with sensitization to the hapten diphenylcyclopropenone (DPC). CDR3 bases: TGTGCCAGCAGTTACTCAGAGAGGAACACTGAAGCTTTCTTT. Its translation: CASSYSERNTEAFF.